These T cell receptor beta chains were read from a single sample in a study of blood T cell repertoires in COVID-19. The protocol was immunoSEQ multiplex PCR, while the TCRdb copy is restricted to in-frame clones and leaves out a portion. This table holds 350,000 to 400,000 clones, about nine tenths found once. Sequenced material: PBMCs or T cells enriched from blood (not recorded which). The origin of the receptors is a woman aged 40-49 years who had been exposed to COVID-19. Both conserved end residues are part of each CDR3. The order of the fields is V gene, J gene, clone size, D gene, CDR3 protein, CDR3 DNA. D genes are given only for firm matches. The size entry is marked missing in some rows and otherwise reads once, few, many or a size class.

v_gene: TRBV29-1; j_gene: TRBJ1-2; abundance: -; d_gene: TRBD1; CDR3aa: CSVWDSNYGYTF; CDR3nt: TGCAGCGTTTGGGACAGCAACTATGGCTACACCTTC
v_gene: TRBV15; j_gene: TRBJ2-1; abundance: -; d_gene: -; CDR3aa: CATSRGGSVNEQFF; CDR3nt: TGTGCCACCAGCAGAGGAGGGTCGGTCAATGAGCAGTTCTTC
v_gene: TRBV28; j_gene: TRBJ2-7; abundance: -; d_gene: -; CDR3aa: CASTSWTGREQYF; CDR3nt: TGTGCCAGCACCTCCTGGACTGGCCGAGAGCAGTACTTC
v_gene: TRBV6-5; j_gene: TRBJ2-7; abundance: -; d_gene: -; CDR3aa: CASRDRHYEQYF; CDR3nt: TGTGCCAGCAGGGACAGACATTACGAGCAGTACTTC
v_gene: TRBV27; j_gene: TRBJ1-1; abundance: -; d_gene: TRBD1; CDR3aa: CASANTGAGAWNTEAFF; CDR3nt: TGTGCCAGCGCCAACACAGGGGCCGGGGCCTGGAACACTGAAGCTTTCTTT
v_gene: TRBV2; j_gene: TRBJ1-1; abundance: -; d_gene: -; CDR3aa: CASSPKTGGSTEAFF; CDR3nt: TGTGCCAGCAGTCCAAAGACCGGGGGAAGCACTGAAGCTTTCTTT
v_gene: TRBV6-5; j_gene: TRBJ2-1; abundance: few; d_gene: TRBD2; CDR3aa: CASKNRGGAEQFF; CDR3nt: TGTGCCAGCAAGAACCGCGGGGGGGCAGAGCAGTTCTTC
v_gene: TRBV29-1; j_gene: TRBJ2-7; abundance: -; d_gene: -; CDR3aa: CSVVSGTYEQYF; CDR3nt: TGCAGCGTTGTCAGCGGAACCTACGAGCAGTACTTC
v_gene: TRBV4-1; j_gene: TRBJ1-2; abundance: -; d_gene: -; CDR3aa: CASSQARTAYGYTF; CDR3nt: TGCGCCAGCAGCCAAGCCCGGACAGCCTATGGCTACACCTTC
v_gene: TRBV7-6; j_gene: TRBJ2-3; abundance: once; d_gene: -; CDR3aa: CASSLRASTDTQYF; CDR3nt: TGTGCCAGCAGCTTGAGAGCTAGCACAGATACGCAGTATTTT
v_gene: TRBV5-4; j_gene: TRBJ2-7; abundance: -; d_gene: TRBD2; CDR3aa: CASSSEASGSYEQYF; CDR3nt: TGTGCCAGCAGCTCGGAGGCTAGCGGGTCCTACGAGCAGTACTTC
v_gene: TRBV9; j_gene: TRBJ2-5; abundance: -; d_gene: -; CDR3aa: CASSPNPNRVETQYF; CDR3nt: TGTGCCAGCAGCCCAAACCCGAACAGGGTGGAGACCCAGTACTTC
v_gene: TRBV9; j_gene: TRBJ1-2; abundance: once; d_gene: -; CDR3aa: CASSVVSGAGVGGYTF; CDR3nt: TGTGCCAGCAGCGTAGTTTCCGGGGCAGGGGTAGGGGGCTACACCTTC
v_gene: TRBV19; j_gene: TRBJ1-6; abundance: -; d_gene: -; CDR3aa: CASSRRDGSSYNSPLHF; CDR3nt: TGTGCCAGTAGCCGGCGGGACGGGAGTTCCTATAATTCACCCCTCCACTTT
v_gene: TRBV27; j_gene: TRBJ2-7; abundance: few; d_gene: -; CDR3aa: CASSFLGVYEQYF; CDR3nt: TGTGCCAGCAGTTTTCTCGGGGTCTACGAGCAGTACTTC
v_gene: TRBV15; j_gene: TRBJ2-7; abundance: -; d_gene: TRBD1; CDR3aa: CATSSGTGPYEQYF; CDR3nt: TGTGCCACCAGCAGTGGGACAGGACCCTACGAGCAGTACTTC
v_gene: TRBV7-2; j_gene: TRBJ1-2; abundance: -; d_gene: -; CDR3aa: CASSPSTVRYGYTF; CDR3nt: TGTGCCAGCAGCCCGTCGACAGTACGCTATGGCTACACCTTC
v_gene: TRBV4-3; j_gene: TRBJ1-2; abundance: -; d_gene: -; CDR3aa: CASSQAEGNYGYTF; CDR3nt: TGCGCCAGCAGCCAAGCGGAGGGGAACTATGGCTACACCTTC
v_gene: TRBV7-9; j_gene: TRBJ1-2; abundance: -; d_gene: TRBD1; CDR3aa: CASSSRDRGFGYTF; CDR3nt: TGTGCCAGCAGCTCACGGGACAGGGGGTTTGGCTACACCTTC
v_gene: TRBV9; j_gene: TRBJ1-3; abundance: -; d_gene: -; CDR3aa: CASSVVADPGNTIYF; CDR3nt: TGTGCCAGCAGCGTAGTGGCAGATCCTGGAAACACCATATATTTT
v_gene: TRBV19; j_gene: TRBJ1-2; abundance: -; d_gene: -; CDR3aa: CASSSKGIGGYTF; CDR3nt: TGTGCCAGCTCCTCAAAGGGGATCGGTGGCTACACCTTC
v_gene: TRBV19; j_gene: TRBJ1-4; abundance: -; d_gene: -; CDR3aa: CASATGGTGEKLFF; CDR3nt: TGTGCCAGCGCCACGGGGGGGACTGGTGAAAAACTGTTTTTT
v_gene: TRBV11-3; j_gene: TRBJ2-7; abundance: -; d_gene: TRBD1; CDR3aa: CASSPTGTAYEQYF; CDR3nt: TGTGCCAGCAGCCCTACCGGGACAGCCTACGAGCAGTACTTC
v_gene: TRBV30; j_gene: TRBJ2-1; abundance: once; d_gene: TRBD2; CDR3aa: CAWSPPWTSVNEQFF; CDR3nt: TGTGCCTGGAGTCCACCCTGGACTAGTGTCAATGAGCAGTTCTTC
v_gene: TRBV19; j_gene: TRBJ1-1; abundance: once; d_gene: TRBD1; CDR3aa: CASSPDRGGKAFF; CDR3nt: TGTGCCAGTAGTCCGGACAGGGGGGGGAAAGCTTTCTTT
v_gene: TRBV11-2; j_gene: TRBJ1-2; abundance: -; d_gene: -; CDR3aa: CASSLPGQYYGYTF; CDR3nt: TGTGCCAGCAGCCTTCCCGGACAGTACTATGGCTACACCTTC
v_gene: TRBV7-3; j_gene: TRBJ2-1; abundance: once; d_gene: TRBD2; CDR3aa: CASSPSGKRGYNEQFF; CDR3nt: TGTGCCAGCAGCCCGTCCGGGAAGCGGGGGTACAATGAGCAGTTCTTC
v_gene: TRBV12-5; j_gene: TRBJ1-4; abundance: -; d_gene: TRBD1; CDR3aa: CASGEGATNEKLFF; CDR3nt: TGTGCTAGTGGCGAGGGGGCGACTAATGAAAAACTGTTTTTT
v_gene: TRBV13; j_gene: TRBJ1-2; abundance: -; d_gene: TRBD1; CDR3aa: CASSEGTADFYTF; CDR3nt: TGTGCCAGCAGTGAAGGGACAGCCGATTTCTACACCTTC
v_gene: TRBV2; j_gene: TRBJ2-7; abundance: -; d_gene: -; CDR3aa: CASRQDSYEQYF; CDR3nt: TGTGCCAGCAGGCAGGATTCCTACGAGCAGTACTTC
v_gene: TRBV19; j_gene: TRBJ2-5; abundance: -; d_gene: -; CDR3aa: CASSRGPVETQYF; CDR3nt: TGTGCCAGTAGTAGGGGGCCGGTTGAGACCCAGTACTTC
v_gene: TRBV4-2; j_gene: TRBJ1-4; abundance: -; d_gene: -; CDR3aa: CASSQGRIRREANEKLFF; CDR3nt: TGTGCCAGCAGCCAAGGAAGGATAAGGCGAGAGGCTAATGAAAAACTGTTTTTT